Listed here is a single T cell receptor beta chain. CDR1 LGHNT and CDR2 FRNRAP come from the germline V gene. The V end lost 4 bases, the J end lost 3 bases, and 28 bases lay between the germline ends. The CDR3 extends over 19 amino acids. These data are taken from a study of cytomegalovirus exposure and HLA in healthy donors. Primers for the PCR totalled 60 Vbeta and 13 Jbeta. Libraries were prepared by immunoSEQ multiplex PCR; TCRdb keeps only in-frame clonotypes and omits some of them. This table holds roughly 100,000 clones, around 79% found once. This chain connects TRBV12-5 to TRBJ2-7; TRBD1 might be the D (5 bases). Sequencing was carried out using PBMCs. The receptor was isolated from a man aged 45-60 years in good health and CMV-seropositive. The CDR3 loop reads CASGSTLPIAAGQYYEQYF. The CDR3 DNA follows: TGTGCTAGTGGTTCTACCCTCCCTATCGCGGCAGGACAATACTACGAGCAGTACTTC.